A selection of T cell receptor beta chains follows, all from one sample in a study of cytomegalovirus exposure and HLA in healthy donors. Using immunoSEQ multiplex PCR, the repertoire was profiled, and TCRdb retains in-frame clones only, with some absent. The top ten hold around 1.5% of the sample, which has approximately 60,000 clones, approximately 80% seen once. Sample: PBMCs. These TCRs come from a man in his forties in good health and CMV-seronegative. CDR3s include the opening cysteine and the closing phenylalanine or tryptophan. Each record gives: D gene, V gene, J gene, clone size, CDR3 DNA, CDR3 protein. D genes are given only for firm matches. Size values are once, few and many counts, or a class for expanded clones, and some rows have none.

D: .; V: TRBV7-2; J: TRBJ1-1; size: .; DNA: TGTGCCAGCAGCCCCCCGCAGGGGAACACTGAAGCTTTCTTT; CDR3: CASSPPQGNTEAFF
D: .; V: TRBV14; J: TRBJ2-2; size: once; DNA: TGTGCCAGCAGCCAAGATCTAGCGGGGGAGCTGTTTTTT; CDR3: CASSQDLAGELFF
D: TRBD1; V: TRBV4-3; J: TRBJ2-1; size: .; DNA: TGCGCCAGCAGCCCGGCCGGGACAGGGGATGAGCAGTTCTTC; CDR3: CASSPAGTGDEQFF
D: .; V: TRBV4-1; J: TRBJ2-2; size: .; DNA: TGCGCCAGCAGCCAAGAAATTCCGGTCGTTGTTACCGGGGAGCTGTTTTTT; CDR3: CASSQEIPVVVTGELFF
D: .; V: TRBV6-1; J: TRBJ2-2; size: few; DNA: TGTGCCAGCAGTGAACTACCTCGGGGAACCGGGGAGCTGTTTTTT; CDR3: CASSELPRGTGELFF
D: TRBD1; V: TRBV5-8; J: TRBJ1-4; size: .; DNA: TGTGCCAGCAGCGGTTACCGACAGGGCAGCGATAATGAAAAACTGTTTTTT; CDR3: CASSGYRQGSDNEKLFF
D: TRBD1; V: TRBV4-3; J: TRBJ2-1; size: .; DNA: TGCGCCAGCAGCGGACAGGGGGCCGGGAATGAGCAGTTCTTC; CDR3: CASSGQGAGNEQFF
D: .; V: TRBV27; J: TRBJ1-1; size: few; DNA: TGTGCCAGCAGTCCCGGAACAGGCACTGAAGCTTTCTTT; CDR3: CASSPGTGTEAFF
D: .; V: TRBV15; J: TRBJ2-5; size: .; DNA: TGTGCCACCAGTTTAACTAGGAACCTACAGTACTTC; CDR3: CATSLTRNLQYF
D: .; V: TRBV30; J: TRBJ2-2; size: .; DNA: TGTGCCTGGAGGGCTCTGCGGGCCGGGGAGCTGTTTTTT; CDR3: CAWRALRAGELFF
D: .; V: TRBV7-2; J: TRBJ1-4; size: .; DNA: TGTGCCAGCAGCCGGCGTGAGGGGGGGGATGAAAAACTGTTTTTT; CDR3: CASSRREGGDEKLFF
D: TRBD1; V: TRBV29-1; J: TRBJ1-1; size: few; DNA: TGCAGCGTTTGGACAGGGGGAAGGGAAGCTTTCTTT; CDR3: CSVWTGGREAFF
D: TRBD1; V: TRBV4-3; J: TRBJ2-7; size: .; DNA: TGCGCACGGACAGGGGCGCCCCTTACCGTCTCCTACGAGCAGTACTTC; CDR3: CARTGAPLTVSYEQYF
D: .; V: TRBV4-3; J: TRBJ1-4; size: .; DNA: TGCGCCAGCAGCCAAGAGACAGGCCCCAGAGAAAAACTGTTTTTT; CDR3: CASSQETGPREKLFF
D: .; V: TRBV10-1; J: TRBJ1-6; size: .; DNA: TGCGCCAGCAGTGTCGAGACTAAGATAGCCTGGGGTTCACCCCTCCACTTT; CDR3: CASSVETKIAWGSPLHF
D: .; V: TRBV27; J: TRBJ1-5; size: .; DNA: TGTGCCAGCAGTTTAAGAGAAGGGGTTGGGTCCCAGCATTTT; CDR3: CASSLREGVGSQHF
D: .; V: TRBV2; J: TRBJ1-1; size: .; DNA: TGTGCCAGCAGCCCCGGCGGGAACACTGAAGCTTTCTTT; CDR3: CASSPGGNTEAFF
D: TRBD1; V: TRBV28; J: TRBJ1-1; size: .; DNA: TGTGCCAGCAAAACACAGGGGCTGAACACTGAAGCTTTCTTT; CDR3: CASKTQGLNTEAFF
D: TRBD1; V: TRBV2; J: TRBJ1-2; size: .; DNA: TGTGCCAGCAGTGATTCGGGACAGGGTATCAATGGCTACACCTTC; CDR3: CASSDSGQGINGYTF
D: TRBD2; V: TRBV18; J: TRBJ2-2; size: once; DNA: TGTGCCAGCTCACCACCCCGGGGGGGCCTTACCGGGGAGCTGTTTTTT; CDR3: CASSPPRGGLTGELFF
D: TRBD1; V: TRBV19; J: TRBJ1-6; size: .; DNA: TGTGCCAGTAGTATCCGGACAGGGAGCCCTAGGAATTCACCCCTCCACTTT; CDR3: CASSIRTGSPRNSPLHF
D: .; V: TRBV6-5; J: TRBJ1-1; size: few; DNA: TGTGCCAGCAGTGTAGGGGTGGGCACTGAAGCTTTCTTT; CDR3: CASSVGVGTEAFF
D: TRBD2; V: TRBV4-1; J: TRBJ2-2; size: .; DNA: TGCGCCAGCAGCCAAGTGCGGGGGGTTCAGCACGGGGAGCTGTTTTTT; CDR3: CASSQVRGVQHGELFF
D: TRBD1; V: TRBV9; J: TRBJ2-5; size: .; DNA: TGTGCCAGCAGCACGGGACAGGGGACGTGGGAGACCCAGTACTTC; CDR3: CASSTGQGTWETQYF
D: .; V: TRBV14; J: TRBJ2-7; size: .; DNA: TGTGCCAGCAGCCAAGGTGGACTCAGCTCCTACGAGCAGTACTTC; CDR3: CASSQGGLSSYEQYF
D: TRBD1; V: TRBV30; J: TRBJ1-2; size: .; DNA: TGTGCCTGGAGTGTGACAGGGGCGAACTATGGCTACACCTTC; CDR3: CAWSVTGANYGYTF
D: TRBD2; V: TRBV7-9; J: TRBJ2-5; size: .; DNA: TGTGCCAGCAGCTTGACTAGCGGGGGCCAAGAGACCCAGTACTTC; CDR3: CASSLTSGGQETQYF
D: TRBD1; V: TRBV18; J: TRBJ1-2; size: .; DNA: TGTGCCAGCTCACGAACTTCCGGGACAGGGGGCACCAACTATGGCTACACCTTC; CDR3: CASSRTSGTGGTNYGYTF
D: .; V: TRBV9; J: TRBJ2-7; size: .; DNA: TGTGCCAGCAGCGCAACTGACAGTCCCTACGAGCAGTACTTC; CDR3: CASSATDSPYEQYF
D: .; V: TRBV19; J: TRBJ1-4; size: .; DNA: TGTGCCAGTAGGGGGGACGGACAGTATGAAAAACTGTTTTTT; CDR3: CASRGDGQYEKLFF
D: TRBD1; V: TRBV6-5; J: TRBJ2-7; size: .; DNA: TGTGCCAGCAGTATACTGGACAGGGACTACGAGCAGTACTTC; CDR3: CASSILDRDYEQYF
D: .; V: TRBV30; J: TRBJ1-1; size: .; DNA: TGTGCCTGGAGTAGACAGAACACTGAAGCTTTCTTT; CDR3: CAWSRQNTEAFF
D: .; V: TRBV6-1; J: TRBJ2-7; size: .; DNA: TGTGCCAGCAGTTCCACCAGGGTTAGGGACGAGCAGTACTTC; CDR3: CASSSTRVRDEQYF
D: TRBD2; V: TRBV2; J: TRBJ2-5; size: .; DNA: TGTGCCAGCAGGCGCCTGGGGGCTAGCGGGCCGAGGGAGACCCAGTACTTC; CDR3: CASRRLGASGPRETQYF
D: .; V: TRBV7-2; J: TRBJ1-2; size: .; DNA: TGTGCCAGCAGCCATCGACAGGACTATGGCTACACCTTC; CDR3: CASSHRQDYGYTF
D: .; V: TRBV9; J: TRBJ2-5; size: .; DNA: TGTGCCAGCAGCGCAACGGGCCTTAGGGGGGAGACCCAGTACTTC; CDR3: CASSATGLRGETQYF
D: .; V: TRBV5-5; J: TRBJ1-6; size: .; DNA: TGTGCCAGCAGCCAGAGGACAGCTTATAATTCACCCCTCCACTTT; CDR3: CASSQRTAYNSPLHF
D: TRBD1; V: TRBV6-5; J: TRBJ1-1; size: .; DNA: TGTGCCAGCAGTACAAACAGGGGCACTGAAGCTTTCTTT; CDR3: CASSTNRGTEAFF